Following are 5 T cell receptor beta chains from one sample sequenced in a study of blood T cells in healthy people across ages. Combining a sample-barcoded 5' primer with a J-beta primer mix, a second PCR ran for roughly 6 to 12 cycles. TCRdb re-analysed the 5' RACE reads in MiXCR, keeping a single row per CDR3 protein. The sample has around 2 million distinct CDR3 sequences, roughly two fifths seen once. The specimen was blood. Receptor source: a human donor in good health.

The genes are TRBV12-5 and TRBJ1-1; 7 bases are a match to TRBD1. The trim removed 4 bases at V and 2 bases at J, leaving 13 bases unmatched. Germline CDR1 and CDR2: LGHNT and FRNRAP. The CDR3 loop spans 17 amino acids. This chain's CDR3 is CASGSPSPQGGNTEAFF. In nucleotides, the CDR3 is TGTGCTAGTGGTTCTCCTTCCCCTCAGGGGGGAAACACTGAAGCTTTCTTT.

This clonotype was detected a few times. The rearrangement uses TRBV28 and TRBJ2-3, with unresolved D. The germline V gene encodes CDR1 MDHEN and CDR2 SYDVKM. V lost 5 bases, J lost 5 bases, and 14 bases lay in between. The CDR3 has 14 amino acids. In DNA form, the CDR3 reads TGTGCCAGCAGTCCACCTCCACGGATAGATACGCAGTATTTT. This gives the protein CASSPPPRIDTQYF. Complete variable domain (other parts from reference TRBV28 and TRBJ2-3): DVKVTQSSRYLVKRTGEKVFLECVQDMDHENMFWYRQDPGLGLRLIYFSYDVKMKEKGDIPEGYSVSREKKERFSLILESASTNQTSMYLCASSPPPRIDTQYFGPGTRLTVL.

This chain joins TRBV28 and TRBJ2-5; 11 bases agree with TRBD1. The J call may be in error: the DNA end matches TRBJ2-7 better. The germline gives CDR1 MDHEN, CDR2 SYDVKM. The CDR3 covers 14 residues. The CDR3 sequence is CASSQGDRGVEQYF. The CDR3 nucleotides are TGTGCCAGCAGTCAGGGGGACAGGGGGGTCGAGCAGTACTTC.

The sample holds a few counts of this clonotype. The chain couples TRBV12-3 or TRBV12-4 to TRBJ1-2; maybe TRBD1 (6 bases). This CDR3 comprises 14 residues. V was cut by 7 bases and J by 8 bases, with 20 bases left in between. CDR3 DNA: TGTGCCAGCACCCCTTTGGGGGCCCATTGGGGCTACACCTTC. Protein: CASTPLGAHWGYTF.

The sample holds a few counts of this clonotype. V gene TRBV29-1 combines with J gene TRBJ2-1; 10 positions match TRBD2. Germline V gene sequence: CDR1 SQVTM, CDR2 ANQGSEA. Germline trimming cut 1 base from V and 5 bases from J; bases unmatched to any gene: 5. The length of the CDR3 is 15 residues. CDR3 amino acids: CSVEGRTSGNNEQFF. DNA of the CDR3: TGCAGCGTTGAAGGGCGGACTAGCGGAAACAATGAGCAGTTCTTC.